The clone carrying this TCR beta chain has a single count. Profiling relied on immunoSEQ multiplex PCR, and the TCRdb table lists in-frame clones only, not all of them. The table has tens of thousands of clones, about 87% seen once. The data derive from a study of control samples from healthy donors and cancer patients. This CDR3 comprises 21 residues. V was clipped by 4 bases and J by 3 bases, with 30 bases between them. CDR1 SGHDN and CDR2 FVKESK come from the germline V gene. The genes are TRBV14 and TRBJ1-4, with D perhaps matching TRBD1 (5 bases). The TCR was taken from a woman between 70 and 85 years old in good health. Sample: blood. In DNA form, the CDR3 reads TGTGCCAGCAGCCTTTGTCTCTTTTGGTCGGGGCAAAGAGGGGCTAATGAAAAACTGTTTTTT. This sequence encodes CASSLCLFWSGQRGANEKLFF.